This T cell receptor (beta chain) is drawn from a study of graft-versus-host responses after intestinal transplantation. Whole-study context: Recipients were all induced with anti-thymocyte globulin, then given tacrolimus and steroids for 3 to 4 years. Study results and caveats: The authors found GvH clones in recipient marrow, some appearing first in ileum or blood.

Trimming took 7 bases from V and 5 from J, leaving 24 bases between them. CDR3 length: 16 residues. In germline, CDR1 is SGHTS, CDR2 YDEGEE. TCRdb keeps only in-frame clones here, not all; method: immunoSEQ multiplex PCR. The data show about 86,000 clones, less than 90% seen once. On this clone: Its target is not known.

The sequence derives from a human donor who was the organ donor for an intestinal transplant. The material sequenced was unstimulated CD4+ T cells sorted from spleen or lymph node cells, taken before transplant. The chain joins TRBV5-8 to TRBJ2-5; D unclear. In DNA, the CDR3 is TGTGCCAGCGTCCCCTCGGAGACCTCGGGTGGGGAGACCCAGTACTTC. This codes for CASVPSETSGGETQYF. The entire variable domain, with the rest obtained from reference TRBV5-8 and TRBJ2-5, is as follows: EAGVTQSPTHLIKTRGQQATLRCSPISGHTSVYWYQQALGLGLQFLLWYDEGEERNRGNFPPRFSGRQFPNYSSELNVNALELEDSALYLCASVPSETSGGETQYFGPGTRLLVL.